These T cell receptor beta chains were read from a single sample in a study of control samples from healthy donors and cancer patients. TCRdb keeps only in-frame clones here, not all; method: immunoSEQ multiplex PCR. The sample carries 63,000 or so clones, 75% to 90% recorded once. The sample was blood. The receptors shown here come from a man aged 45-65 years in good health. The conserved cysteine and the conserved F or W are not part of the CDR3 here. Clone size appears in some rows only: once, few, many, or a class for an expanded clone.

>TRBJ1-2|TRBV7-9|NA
ASSSSLGIGGYT
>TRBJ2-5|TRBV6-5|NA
ASRLVGGRETQY
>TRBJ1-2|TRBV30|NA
AWTVRGGPNYGYT
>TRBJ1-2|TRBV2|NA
ASSESSGTANYGYT
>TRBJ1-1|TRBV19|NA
ASSMFDRLNTEAF
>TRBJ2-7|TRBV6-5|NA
ASSYSRGLSYEQY
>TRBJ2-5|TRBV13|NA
ASSEGLVETQY
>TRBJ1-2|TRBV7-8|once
ASSFRVGDYGYT
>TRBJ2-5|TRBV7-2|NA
ASSFGVGRVQETQY
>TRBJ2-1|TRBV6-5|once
ASSTGTTNNEQF
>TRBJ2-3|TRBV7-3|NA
ASSETSVSTDTQY
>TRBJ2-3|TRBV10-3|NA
AIRRGSGSSTDTQY
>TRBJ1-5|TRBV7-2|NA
ASSLAQRNQPQH
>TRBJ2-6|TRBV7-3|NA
ASRSGANVLT
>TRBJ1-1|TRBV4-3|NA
ASSQDSRENTEAF
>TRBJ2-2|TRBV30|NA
AWSLYTGGELF
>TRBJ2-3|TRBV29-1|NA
SVPSFTDTQY
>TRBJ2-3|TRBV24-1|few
ATSDRAPLAGARDTQY
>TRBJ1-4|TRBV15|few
ATSREQTGVNEKLF
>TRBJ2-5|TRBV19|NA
ASSLGGQETQY
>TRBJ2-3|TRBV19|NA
ASSIVEGQGPTY
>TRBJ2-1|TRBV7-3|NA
ASSLERRNEQF
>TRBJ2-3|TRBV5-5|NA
ASSADLGTDTQY
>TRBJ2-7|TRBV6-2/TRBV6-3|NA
ASSWTSSYEQY
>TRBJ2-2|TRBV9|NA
ASTPGGNTGELF
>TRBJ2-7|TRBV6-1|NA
ASSEVGTSIKNEQY
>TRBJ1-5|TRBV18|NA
ASSPTVQTRDQPQH
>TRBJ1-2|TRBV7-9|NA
ASSLGLGGPGANYGYT
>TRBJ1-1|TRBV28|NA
ASSRGGVGTEAF
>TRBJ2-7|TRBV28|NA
ASRPTGRGSSYEQY
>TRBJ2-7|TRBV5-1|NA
ASSSPDRAYEQY
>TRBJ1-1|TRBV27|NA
ASRRQGGSAF
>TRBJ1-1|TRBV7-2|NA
ASSPLYRGSTEAF
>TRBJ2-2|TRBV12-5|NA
ASGLFGAGELF
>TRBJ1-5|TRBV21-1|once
ASRYGYTGNQPQH
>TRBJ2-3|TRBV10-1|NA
ASSESDTQY
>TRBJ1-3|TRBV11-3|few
ASSFDSLGNTIY
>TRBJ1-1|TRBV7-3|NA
ASSFEVNTEAF
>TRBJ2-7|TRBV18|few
ASSPIGRAHEQY
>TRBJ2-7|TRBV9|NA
ASSAMTGFQQY
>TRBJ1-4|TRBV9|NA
ASSVGQGEKLF
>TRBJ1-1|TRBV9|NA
ASTPEYMNTEAF
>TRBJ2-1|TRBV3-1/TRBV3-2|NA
ASSQGGSNEQF
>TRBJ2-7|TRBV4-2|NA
ASSPRGNEQY
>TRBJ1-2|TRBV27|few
ASSFSSDRVYGYT
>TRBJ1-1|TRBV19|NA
ASTRQGNTEAF
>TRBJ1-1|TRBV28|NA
ASREMTGTGTEAF
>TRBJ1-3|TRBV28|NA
ASMANTIY
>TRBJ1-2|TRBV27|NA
ASSLWTGYT
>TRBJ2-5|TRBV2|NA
ASSRRGLEKTQY
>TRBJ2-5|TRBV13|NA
ASSKRETQY
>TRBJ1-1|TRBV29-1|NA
SAVQNTEAF
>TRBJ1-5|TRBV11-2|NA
ASSLDSGNQPQH
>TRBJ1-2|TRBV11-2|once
ASSPRGAGANYGYT
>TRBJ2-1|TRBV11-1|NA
ASSSGQGGWFEQF
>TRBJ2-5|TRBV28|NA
ASSPRWGSETQY
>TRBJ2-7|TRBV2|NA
ASSVETGSGEQY
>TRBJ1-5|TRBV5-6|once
ASSLLSGPSEPQH
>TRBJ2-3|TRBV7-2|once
ASSLDSGTDTQY